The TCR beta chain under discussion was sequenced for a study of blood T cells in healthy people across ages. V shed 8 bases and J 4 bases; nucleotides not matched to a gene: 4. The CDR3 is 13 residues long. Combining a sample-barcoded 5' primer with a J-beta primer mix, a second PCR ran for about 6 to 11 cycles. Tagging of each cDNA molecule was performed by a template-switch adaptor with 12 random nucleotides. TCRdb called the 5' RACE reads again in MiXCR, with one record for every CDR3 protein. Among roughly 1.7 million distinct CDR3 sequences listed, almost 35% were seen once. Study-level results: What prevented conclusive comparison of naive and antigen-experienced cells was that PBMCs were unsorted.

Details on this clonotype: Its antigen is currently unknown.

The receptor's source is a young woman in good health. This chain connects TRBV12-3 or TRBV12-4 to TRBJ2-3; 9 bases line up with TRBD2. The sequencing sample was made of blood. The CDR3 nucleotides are TGTGCCAGCCGACTAGCGGCCGCAGATACGCAGTATTTT. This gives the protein CASRLAAADTQYF.